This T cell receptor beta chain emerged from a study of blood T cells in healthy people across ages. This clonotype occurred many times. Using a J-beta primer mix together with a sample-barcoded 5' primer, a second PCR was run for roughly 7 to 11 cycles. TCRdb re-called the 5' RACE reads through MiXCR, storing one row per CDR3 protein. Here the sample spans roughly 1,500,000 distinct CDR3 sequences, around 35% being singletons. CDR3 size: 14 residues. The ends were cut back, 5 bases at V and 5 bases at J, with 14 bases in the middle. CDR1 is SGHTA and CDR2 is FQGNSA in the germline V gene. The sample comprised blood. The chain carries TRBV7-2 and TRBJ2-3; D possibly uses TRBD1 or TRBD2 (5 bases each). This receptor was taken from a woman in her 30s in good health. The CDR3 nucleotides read TGTGCCAGCAGCAGGTTGGGGGTGATAGATACGCAGTATTTT. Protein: CASSRLGVIDTQYF.